These 13 T cell receptor beta chains share one sample of origin, sequenced in a study of T cell repertoires in cytomegalovirus infection. Each CDR3 protein is one row after TCRdb ran MiXCR on the reads. The sample includes around 540,000 distinct CDR3 sequences, 33% of them seen just once. These receptors' antigens are unknown. Sequenced material: cultured PBMCs, taken from culture after CMV antigen stimulation. The receptors were sampled from a human donor in good health (CMV status not recorded). Some clones in this sample may be carry-over from other donors' samples.

The rearrangement uses TRBV7-8 and TRBJ2-1; TRBD2 agrees at 13 bases. This CDR3 has 16 residues. CDR1 is SGHVS, CDR2 FQNEAQ, per germline. The V and J ends lost 1 base and 8 bases, in that order; junction bases with no gene match: 5. CDR3 coding DNA: TGTGCCAGCAGCTTAGATTGGACTAGCGGGAGTGATGAGCAGTTCTTC. The encoded protein is CASSLDWTSGSDEQFF.

The chain carries TRBV15 and TRBJ2-1, with unresolved D. The CDR3 spans 16 residues. V lost 0 bases, J lost 7 bases, and 16 bases lay in between. Germline CDR1 is LNHNV and CDR2 is YYDKDF (reference sequence). CDR3 nucleotide sequence: TGTGCCACCAGCAGAGATCGGGTAGCACGCGCGAATGAGCAGTTCTTC. Amino acid sequence: CATSRDRVARANEQFF. The whole variable domain, filled in from reference TRBV15 and TRBJ2-1, reads DAMVIQNPRYQVTQFGKPVTLSCSQTLNHNVMYWYQQKSSQAPKLLFHYYDKDFNNEADTPDNFQSRRPNTSFCFLDIRSPGLGDTAMYLCATSRDRVARANEQFFGPGTRLTVL.

This clonotype was found a few times. The chain has TRBV7-8 and TRBJ1-1; 8 bases fit TRBD1. J lost 1 base, V lost 5 bases, and 15 bases had no gene match. The CDR3 is made up of 18 amino acids. Germline CDR1 reads SGHVS; CDR2 reads FQNEAQ. The CDR3 is CASSPGVPRGLANTEAFF. CDR3 coding DNA: TGTGCCAGCAGCCCAGGGGTCCCCAGGGGGCTAGCGAACACTGAAGCTTTCTTT.

The chain couples TRBV4-1 to TRBJ2-2, with 8 nucleotides matching TRBD2. Germline-derived CDR1 and CDR2 are MGHRA and YSYEKL. The CDR3 totals 16 residues. Losses at the gene ends were 1 base for V and 4 bases for J; bases not matched to a gene: 5. The CDR3 loop reads CASSQGKAGGTGELFF. The CDR3 nucleotides are TGCGCCAGCAGCCAAGGGAAGGCGGGAGGCACCGGGGAGCTGTTTTTT.

As regards this clonotype: At one of its ends the junction is not consistent with the germline gene, which may arise from a read error. The J gene is TRBJ1-1, the V gene TRBV11-2, with no clear D. The CDR3 runs 14 residues. Per germline, CDR1 SGHAT and CDR2 FQNNGV. CDR3 amino acids: CASSPDLVQKEACF. In DNA, the CDR3 is TGTGCCAGCAGCCCAGATCTGGTACAGAAGGAAGCTTGCTTT.

The CDR3, as DNA: TGCGCCAGCAGCCTCACTTTTACCGCGGACAGTGTCTTTTCGTATGGCTACACCTTC. It specifies CASSLTFTADSVFSYGYTF. The chain links TRBV5-1 to TRBJ1-2, with TRBD1 as a possible D gene (6 bases). Trimming took 4 bases from V and 5 from J, leaving 30 bases between them. CDR3 length: 19 residues. Germline V gene sequence: CDR1 SGHRS, CDR2 YFSETQ.

J is TRBJ2-1 and V is TRBV6-5; 8 bases are a match to TRBD2. Trimming at V came to 4 bases and at J to 5 bases, leaving 13 bases not matched to a gene. Germline V gene sequence: CDR1 MNHEY, CDR2 SVGAGI. This CDR3 has 17 residues. The CDR3 reads CASSLTVPGTRDNEQFF. CDR3 nucleotides: TGTGCCAGCAGTTTGACAGTCCCGGGGACTAGGGACAATGAGCAGTTCTTC.

This clonotype came up a few times. The chain carries TRBV6-6 and TRBJ2-7; 9 bases are shared with TRBD2. The CDR3 totals 15 residues. The V gene's germline CDR1 is MNHNY and CDR2 SVGAGI (reference sequence). V lost 0 bases, J lost 4 bases, and 4 bases stayed unmatched. CDR3 in amino acids: CASSYSGLAGYEQYF. CDR3 coding DNA: TGTGCCAGCAGTTACTCAGGTCTAGCGGGATACGAGCAGTACTTC.

V gene TRBV10-3 combines with J gene TRBJ2-7; D is possibly TRBD1 or TRBD2 (5 bases each). CDR3 length: 15 amino acids. The ends were cut back, 2 bases at V and 5 bases at J, with 16 bases in the middle. Per the germline V gene, CDR1 is ENHRY and CDR2 is SYGVKD. CDR3 DNA: TGTGCCATCAGTGAGAATCCACAGGAGCGGAACGAGCAGTACGTC. Translated, it gives CAISENPQERNEQYV.

This clonotype was seen repeatedly, ten times or more. This CDR3 reads CASSSRYGQAKETQYF. The CDR3 DNA reads TGTGCCAGCAGCTCCCGGTACGGACAAGCCAAAGAGACCCAGTACTTC. The V and J genes are TRBV7-2 and TRBJ2-5; possible D gene TRBD1, 5 bases. From germline, CDR1 is SGHTA and CDR2 FQGNSA. The CDR3 is 16 amino acids. V lost 4 bases, J lost 3 bases, and 18 bases lay in between.

The sample holds a few counts of this clonotype. The CDR3 DNA sequence: TGTGCCAGCAGTGGAGGTAGCGGGAGGGACCATACGCAGTATTTT. Translating gives CASSGGSGRDHTQYF. The chain uses TRBV25-1 and TRBJ2-3; 11 bases agree with TRBD2. The CDR3 covers 15 residues. Germline-derived CDR1 and CDR2 are MGHDK and SYGVNS. Trimming cost V 4 bases and J 7 bases; bases outside gene matches: 7.

This clonotype was detected only a few times. The chain combines TRBV6-1 with TRBJ2-7, with D uncertain. Germline V gene lookup returns CDR1 MNHNS and CDR2 SASEGT. Trimming left V 6 bases short and J 7 bases short, with 16 bases between. The CDR3 consists of 13 residues. CDR3 loop: CASSRERVGEQYV. As DNA, the CDR3 is TGTGCCAGCAGCCGAGAAAGGGTCGGGGAGCAGTACGTC.

The chain is built from TRBV19 and TRBJ2-1; D unclear. The V end lost 1 base, the J end lost 0 bases, and 7 bases lay between the germline ends. In germline, CDR1 is LNHDA, CDR2 SQIVND (reference sequence). This CDR3 comprises 15 residues. CDR3 residues: CASSIGESSYNEQFF. The DNA of the CDR3 is TGTGCCAGTAGTATAGGTGAAAGCTCCTACAATGAGCAGTTCTTC.